This T cell receptor beta chain was retrieved from a study of blood T cell repertoires in COVID-19. Looking at the study overall: Both acute and convalescent COVID-19 samples were obtained from the United States, Italy and Spain. PBMCs, B-cell-depleted T cells, or T cells provided the cDNA or gDNA that made up the material.

With 2 bases removed from V and 3 bases from J, the gap between germline ends came to 3 bases. This CDR3 is built from 11 residues. Per the germline V gene, CDR1 is SGHDT and CDR2 is YYEEEE. Authors' methods: Reference gene primer amplification gave estimated nucleated cell counts. TCRdb's table, derived via immunoSEQ multiplex PCR, lists solely in-frame clones and lacks some. The V and J calls and clone size come from that table; D and trimming were worked out from the DNA. Here the sample spans around 120,000 clones, 78% being singletons. This receptor was taken from a man aged 65-85 years with acute or convalescent COVID-19. The sequencing sample was made of peripheral blood. The gene calls are TRBV5-6 and TRBJ2-7; D not resolved. The CDR3 DNA reads TGTGCCAGCAGCTTCCACTACGAGCAGTACTTC. Protein product: CASSFHYEQYF.